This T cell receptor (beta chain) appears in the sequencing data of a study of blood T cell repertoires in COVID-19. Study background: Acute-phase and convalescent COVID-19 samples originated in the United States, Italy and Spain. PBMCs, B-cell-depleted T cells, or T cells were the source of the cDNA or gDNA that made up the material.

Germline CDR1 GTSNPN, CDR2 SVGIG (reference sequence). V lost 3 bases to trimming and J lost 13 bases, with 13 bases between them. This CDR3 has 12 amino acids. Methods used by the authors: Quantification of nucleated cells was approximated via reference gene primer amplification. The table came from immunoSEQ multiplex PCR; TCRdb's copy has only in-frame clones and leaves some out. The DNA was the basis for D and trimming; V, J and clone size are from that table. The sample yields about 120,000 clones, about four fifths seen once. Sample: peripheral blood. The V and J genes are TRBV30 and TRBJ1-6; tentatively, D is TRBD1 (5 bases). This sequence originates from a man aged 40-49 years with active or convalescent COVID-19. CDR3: CAWSLSGGPLHF. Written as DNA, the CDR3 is TGTGCCTGGAGCCTATCCGGGGGTCCCCTCCACTTT.